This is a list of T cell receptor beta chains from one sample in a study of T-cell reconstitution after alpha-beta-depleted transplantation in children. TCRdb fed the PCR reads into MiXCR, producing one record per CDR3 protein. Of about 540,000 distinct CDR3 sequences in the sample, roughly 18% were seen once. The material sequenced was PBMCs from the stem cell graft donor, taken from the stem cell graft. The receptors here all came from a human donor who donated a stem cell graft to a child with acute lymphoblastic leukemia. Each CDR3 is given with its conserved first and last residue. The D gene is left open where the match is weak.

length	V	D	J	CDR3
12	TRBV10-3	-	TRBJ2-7	CAISEGAREQYF
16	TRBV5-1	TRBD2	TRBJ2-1	CASSLDSSGSHNEQFF
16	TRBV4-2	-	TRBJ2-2	CASSQDQAGRTGELFF
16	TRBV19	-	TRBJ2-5	CASSIRESRGIRTQYF
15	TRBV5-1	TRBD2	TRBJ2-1	CASSPASGTYNEQFF
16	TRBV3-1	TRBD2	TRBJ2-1	CASSQVDALAGNEQFF
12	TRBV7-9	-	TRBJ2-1	CASGSTVPEQFF
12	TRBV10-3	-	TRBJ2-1	CAISESSNEQFF
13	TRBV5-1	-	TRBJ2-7	CASSLEVLGEQYF
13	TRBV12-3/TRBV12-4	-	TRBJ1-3	CASRHTSGNTIYF
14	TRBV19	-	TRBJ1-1	CASSAAVTASEAFF
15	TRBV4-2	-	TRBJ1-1	CASSQDRERNTEAFF
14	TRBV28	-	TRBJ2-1	CASSVYGPYNEQFF
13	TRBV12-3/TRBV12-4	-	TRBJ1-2	CASSLRGSYGYTF
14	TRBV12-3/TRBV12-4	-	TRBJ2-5	CASSPGTYEGTQYF
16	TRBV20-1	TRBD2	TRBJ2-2	CSARDPLAGGSGELFF
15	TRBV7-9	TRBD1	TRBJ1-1	CASSQGGQGATEAFF
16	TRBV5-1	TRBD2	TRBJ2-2	CASSPRTSGRAGELFF
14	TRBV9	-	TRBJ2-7	CASSVEMEGWEQYF
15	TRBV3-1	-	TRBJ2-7	CASSQVGPGIYEQYF
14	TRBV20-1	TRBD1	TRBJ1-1	CSARDTGRGHGAFF
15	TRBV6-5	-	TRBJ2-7	CASSYSRGASYEQYF
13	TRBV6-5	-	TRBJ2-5	CASSFEFGRTQYF
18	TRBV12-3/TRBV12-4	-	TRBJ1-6	CASSPWGPKSSYNSPLHF
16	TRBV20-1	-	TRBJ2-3	CSARDPGGPYTDTQYF
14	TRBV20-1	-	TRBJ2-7	CSARGTGRGYEQYF
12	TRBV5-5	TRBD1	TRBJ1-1	CASSPRTGHAFF
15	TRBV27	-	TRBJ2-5	CASSSPVRDKETQYF
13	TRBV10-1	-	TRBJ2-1	CASSGQRWSEQFF
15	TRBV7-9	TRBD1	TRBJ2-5	CASSLETGGTETQYF
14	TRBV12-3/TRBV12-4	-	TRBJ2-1	CASSFVAYYNEQFF
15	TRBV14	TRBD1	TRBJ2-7	CASSQGGQGTYEQYF
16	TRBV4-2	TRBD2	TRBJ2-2	CASSQDEIAGAGELFF
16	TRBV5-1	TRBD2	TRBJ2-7	CASRTAGTSGSIEQYF
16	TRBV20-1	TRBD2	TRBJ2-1	CSAFPRAGAFYNEQFF
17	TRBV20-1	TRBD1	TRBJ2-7	CSASAPLGTGGLYEQYF
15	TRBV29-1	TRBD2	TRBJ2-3	CSAAPSGRFTDTQYF
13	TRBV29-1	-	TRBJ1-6	CSATVGGNSPLHF
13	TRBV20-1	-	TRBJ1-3	CSAGRPSGNTIYF
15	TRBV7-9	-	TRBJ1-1	CASSSPIGMNTEAFF
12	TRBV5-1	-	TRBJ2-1	CASSSTTNEQFF
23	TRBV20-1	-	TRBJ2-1	CSARDKRSDVALSWSSSYNEQFF
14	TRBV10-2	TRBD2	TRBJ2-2	CASSGAGGTGELFF
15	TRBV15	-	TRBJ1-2	CATSRDGGTYYGYTF
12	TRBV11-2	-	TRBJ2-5	CASSLIVETQYF
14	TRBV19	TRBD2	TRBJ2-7	CASSGSSGAYEQYF
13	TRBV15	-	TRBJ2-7	CATSSHGSYEQYF